Listed here are 31 T cell receptor beta chains from one sample, sequenced in a study of cytomegalovirus exposure and HLA in healthy donors. PCR used 60 Vbeta primers and 13 Jbeta primers. Sequenced by immunoSEQ multiplex PCR; TCRdb stores in-frame clones only, minus some. Here the sample spans about 210,000 clones, around 80% being singletons. The sequencing sample was made of PBMCs. The receptors come from a boy aged 10-17 years in good health and CMV-seronegative.

The CDR3 DNA reads as TGTGCCAGCAGCACCGCCCCCGGTCAGCCCCAGCATTTT. Translated, it gives CASSTAPGQPQHF. The chain combines TRBV11-3 with TRBJ1-5, with unresolved D. Germline V gene sequence: CDR1 SGHNT, CDR2 YENEEA. This CDR3 region has 13 residues. V gave up 5 bases and J gave up 6 bases, with 11 bases separating them.

The J gene is TRBJ1-2, the V gene TRBV5-4, with 10 bases aligning to TRBD1. Germline V gene lookup returns CDR1 SGHNT and CDR2 YYREEE (reference sequence). The CDR3 spans 14 residues. V was pared by 5 bases and J by 8 bases, with 9 bases of the junction left unmatched. The CDR3 nucleotides are TGTGCCAGCAGTTCGGACAGGGGGGTCTGGGGCTACACCTTC. Its translation is CASSSDRGVWGYTF.

This chain links TRBV19 with TRBJ2-1, with 13 nucleotides matching TRBD2. Germline lookup yields CDR1 LNHDA and CDR2 SQIVND (reference sequence). The CDR3 length is 15 residues. The trim removed 6 bases at V and 7 bases at J, leaving 6 bases unmatched. CDR3 DNA: TGTGCCAGTAGCCAACTAGCGGGAGGGCCAAATGAGCAGTTCTTC. Residues: CASSQLAGGPNEQFF.

This clone was detected a few times. The chain carries TRBV28 and TRBJ1-6; D possibly corresponds to TRBD1 (5 bases). The V end lost 4 bases, the J end lost 0 bases, and 16 bases lay between the germline ends. The CDR3 has 18 amino acids. Germline V gene lookup returns CDR1 MDHEN and CDR2 SYDVKM. The DNA of the CDR3 is TGTGCCAGCAGTTCGGTACTATCGGGGGACTCCTATAATTCACCCCTCCACTTT. It translates to CASSSVLSGDSYNSPLHF.

This rearrangement joins TRBV10-3 to TRBJ1-1; TRBD1 aligns across 9 bases. With 2 bases clipped from V and 7 bases from J, the junction kept 8 bases outside the gene matches. The CDR3 extends over 15 amino acids. Germline CDR1 ENHRY, CDR2 SYGVKD. The CDR3 coding sequence is TGTGCCATCAGTGAGGTGACAGGGGGGGCTTATGAAGCTTTCTTT. This sequence encodes CAISEVTGGAYEAFF.

V usage is TRBV14 and J usage is TRBJ2-1; the D gene is possibly TRBD2 (5 bases). This CDR3 contains 14 residues. Germline-derived CDR1 and CDR2 are SGHDN and FVKESK. Trimming removed 7 bases from V and 3 bases from J, with 13 bases in between. CDR3 sequence (DNA): TGTGCCAGCAATAGGGCTGGAGGCTACAATGAGCAGTTCTTC. Amino acid sequence: CASNRAGGYNEQFF.

This sequence joins TRBV7-9 and TRBJ1-5, with D maybe TRBD1 (6 bases). The germline V and J ends were trimmed by 1 base and 5 bases, with 6 bases remaining between them. Germline V gene lookup returns CDR1 SEHNR and CDR2 FQNEAQ (reference sequence). CDR3 size: 13 residues. In DNA form, the CDR3 reads TGTGCCAGCAGCTTAGAGGGGGATCAGCCCCAGCATTTT. The encoded protein is CASSLEGDQPQHF. Drawing the rest from reference TRBV7-9 and TRBJ1-5, the complete variable domain is DTGVSQNPRHKITKRGQNVTFRCDPISEHNRLYWYRQTLGQGPEFLTYFQNEAQLEKSRLLSDRFSAERPKGSFSTLEIQRTEQGDSAMYLCASSLEGDQPQHFGDGTRLSIL.

The chain combines TRBV19 with TRBJ1-1; D is unresolved. The CDR3 consists of 10 residues. Germline values: CDR1 LNHDA, CDR2 SQIVND (reference sequence). The germline V and J ends were trimmed by 6 bases and 7 bases, with 6 bases remaining between them. CDR3 sequence: CASSRVEAFF. The CDR3 nucleotides are TGTGCCAGTAGCCGGGTTGAAGCTTTCTTT.

The chain links TRBV6-5 to TRBJ2-5, with 8 bases that match TRBD1. The J call is uncertain, as TRBJ2-7 better fits the DNA end. The germline CDR1 and CDR2 sequences are MNHEY and SVGAGI. The CDR3 loop spans 16 amino acids. CDR3 protein: CASSYGRAGGFYEQYF. The CDR3, as DNA: TGTGCCAGCAGTTACGGTCGGGCAGGGGGCTTCTACGAGCAGTACTTC.

The V gene is TRBV7-3, the J gene TRBJ2-7; TRBD2 aligns across 11 bases. This CDR3 has 14 residues. CDR1 is SGHTA and CDR2 is FQGTGA in the germline V gene. The V segment lost 1 base and the J segment 9 bases; nucleotides outside the gene matches: 5. The CDR3 DNA reads TGTGCCAGCAGCTTAAGTCTGACTAGCGGGACGCAGTACTTC. It codes for CASSLSLTSGTQYF.

The chain links TRBV2 to TRBJ2-1, with D unresolved. The CDR3 runs to 14 residues. In germline, CDR1 is SNHLY, CDR2 FYNNEI. V lost 6 bases to trimming and J lost 0 bases, with 9 bases between them. CDR3 in amino acids: CASRRSGSYNEQFF. In DNA, the CDR3 is TGTGCCAGCAGACGTTCCGGCTCCTACAATGAGCAGTTCTTC.

This clone was observed a few times. This rearrangement joins TRBV6-1 to TRBJ1-4, with a tentative D call TRBD1 (5 bases). CDR3 length equals 13 residues. V lost 3 bases, J lost 8 bases, and 10 bases lay in between. CDR1 is MNHNS, CDR2 SASEGT, per germline. CDR3: CASSDWGDEKLFF. CDR3 DNA sequence: TGTGCCAGCAGTGATTGGGGGGACGAAAAACTGTTTTTT.

V gene TRBV27 combines with J gene TRBJ2-1; TRBD2 aligns across 8 bases. Looked up from germline, CDR1 is MNHEY and CDR2 is SMNVEV (reference sequence). V lost 2 bases to trimming and J lost 5 bases; unmatched junction nucleotides: 5. This CDR3 has 15 amino acids. CDR3 loop: CASSLTGGAHNEQFF. CDR3 in DNA: TGTGCCAGCAGTTTAACCGGGGGGGCTCACAATGAGCAGTTCTTC.

The chain has TRBV7-2 and TRBJ1-2, with D possibly being TRBD1 (6 bases). The CDR3 is 14 amino acids. Germline loops: CDR1 SGHTA, CDR2 FQGNSA. Trimming shortened V by 2 bases and J by 1 base, and 8 bases separated the two germline ends. In nucleotides, the CDR3 is TGTGCCAGCAGCTTACAAGGGGGTAACTATGGCTACACCTTC. Its protein is CASSLQGGNYGYTF.

J is TRBJ1-2 and V is TRBV18, with D possibly matching TRBD1 (6 bases). This CDR3 is 15 amino acids long. In germline, CDR1 is KGHSH, CDR2 LQKENI. The V and J ends lost 7 bases and 1 base respectively, with 16 bases between them. The CDR3 sequence: CASWSQGIDNYGYTF. CDR3 coding DNA: TGTGCCAGCTGGAGTCAGGGGATAGATAACTATGGCTACACCTTC.

This clone was detected only a few times. The J gene is TRBJ1-2, the V gene TRBV11-2, with 9 bases aligning to TRBD1. V lost 4 bases to trimming and J lost 4 bases; unmatched junction nucleotides: 10. Germline loops: CDR1 SGHAT, CDR2 FQNNGV. The CDR3 spans 16 residues. CDR3 sequence (DNA): TGTGCCAGCAGCTCCGGACAGGGGCCGTATGGCTATGGCTACACCTTC. Translated: CASSSGQGPYGYGYTF.

J is TRBJ2-2 and V is TRBV4-1; 12 positions agree with TRBD1. The germline V gene encodes CDR1 MGHRA and CDR2 YSYEKL. The CDR3 extends over 17 amino acids. After removal of 5 bases from V and 7 bases from J, the junction contained 11 bases not matched to a gene. The CDR3 loop reads CASSDPGQGAAGGELFF. The DNA for the CDR3 is TGCGCCAGCAGCGATCCGGGACAGGGGGCAGCGGGCGGGGAGCTGTTTTTT.

This chain joins TRBV6-1 and TRBJ2-1, with 12 bases identical to TRBD1. V lost 2 bases, J lost 6 bases, and 8 bases stayed unmatched. CDR3 length equals 17 residues. CDR1 and CDR2 (germline): MNHNS, SASEGT. CDR3 residues: CASSEWSGTGGGNEQFF. Here the CDR3 DNA reads TGTGCCAGCAGTGAATGGTCGGGGACAGGGGGCGGCAATGAGCAGTTCTTC.

This chain connects TRBV9 to TRBJ2-1, with TRBD2 identical over 7 bases. V lost 4 bases to trimming and J lost 0 bases; unmatched junction nucleotides: 10. The CDR3 is made up of 17 amino acids. Germline assignment: CDR1 SGDLS and CDR2 YYNGEE. CDR3 coding DNA: TGTGCCAGCAGCAACAACCTAGCGGTGAGCTCCTACAATGAGCAGTTCTTC. It is translated as CASSNNLAVSSYNEQFF.

This chain joins TRBV10-1 and TRBJ2-7; 12 bases fit TRBD1. Per the germline V gene, CDR1 is WNHNN and CDR2 is SYGVQD (reference sequence). Trimming removed 8 bases from V and 2 bases from J; junction bases left unmatched: 10. The CDR3 is 16 residues long. CDR3 residues: CASSKGTGGSPYEQYF. The CDR3 DNA reads TGCGCCAGCTCTAAGGGGACAGGGGGCAGTCCCTACGAGCAGTACTTC.

CDR3 region: CAWVARETYNSPLHF. In nucleotides, the CDR3 is TGTGCCTGGGTGGCCAGGGAAACCTATAATTCACCCCTCCACTTT. The rearrangement joins TRBV30 to TRBJ1-6, with a possible D match to TRBD1 (5 bases). V dropped 5 bases and J dropped 2 bases, with 13 bases sitting between them. The CDR3 sequence is 15 residues long. From germline, CDR1 is GTSNPN and CDR2 SVGIG (reference sequence).

The sample holds a few counts of this clone. The V call is TRBV6-1, the J call TRBJ2-7, with 9 positions matching TRBD1. The trim removed 6 bases at V and 6 bases at J, leaving 9 bases unmatched. Looked up from germline, CDR1 is MNHNS and CDR2 is SASEGT. There are 14 residues in the CDR3. CDR3 DNA: TGTGCCAGCAGCCTCCGGACAGGGGAATTCGAGCAGTACTTC. Its translation is CASSLRTGEFEQYF.

In nucleotides, the CDR3 is TGTGCCAGCAGCTTAACCTGGGGGGGAGAGACCCAGTACTTC. This translates into CASSLTWGGETQYF. The chain links TRBV11-2 to TRBJ2-5; 7 bases match TRBD2. J lost 4 bases, V lost 2 bases, and 4 bases had no gene match. CDR1 is SGHAT and CDR2 is FQNNGV in the germline V gene. The CDR3 is 14 amino acids.

This clone has a single count. This chain connects TRBV25-1 to TRBJ2-7, with a weak D call TRBD1 (7 bases). In germline, CDR1 is MGHDK, CDR2 SYGVNS. The germline V and J ends were trimmed by 5 bases and 7 bases, with 12 bases remaining between them. The CDR3 is 12 amino acids. For the CDR3, the DNA is TGTGCCAGCAGTTTTCAGGGGGGAGAGCAGTACTTC. Translation gives CASSFQGGEQYF.

Comments on this clone: The same CDR3 arises from other DNA sequences in this sample as well. The rearrangement joins TRBV28 to TRBJ2-7, with TRBD2 matching over 9 bases. Germline V gene lookup returns CDR1 MDHEN and CDR2 SYDVKM. The CDR3 loop spans 18 amino acids. Trimming took 2 bases from V and 0 from J; bases not matched to a gene: 11. CDR3 in amino acids: CASSLRRLAGPSSYEQYF. The CDR3 DNA follows: TGTGCCAGCAGTTTAAGGAGGCTAGCGGGGCCCAGCTCCTACGAGCAGTACTTC.

This clone occurred a few times. V and J are TRBV5-1 and TRBJ2-2; tentative D call: TRBD1 (5 bases). Per germline, CDR1 SGHRS and CDR2 YFSETQ. Trimming shortened V by 0 bases and J by 5 bases, and 11 bases separated the two germline ends. The CDR3 is made up of 15 amino acids. CDR3 residues: CASSLVTRQTGELFF. CDR3 nucleotides: TGCGCCAGCAGCTTGGTAACCCGACAGACCGGGGAGCTGTTTTTT.

J is TRBJ1-6 and V is TRBV5-8; weak D call: TRBD1 (5 bases). This CDR3 has 17 amino acids. Germline CDR1 reads SGHTS; CDR2 reads YDEGEE. V lost 6 bases and J 0 bases, leaving 16 bases between the germline ends. In DNA, the CDR3 is TGTGCCAGCACCCTAGGCGACAGTCACTCCTATAATTCACCCCTCCACTTT. Protein: CASTLGDSHSYNSPLHF.

This chain links TRBV9 with TRBJ2-2, with D perhaps matching TRBD2 (6 bases). Germline values: CDR1 SGDLS, CDR2 YYNGEE. V lost 6 bases and J lost 4, with 19 bases in between. The CDR3 totals 16 residues. In DNA, the CDR3 is TGTGCCAGCAAGGGAGGTAGGGGACTTGTCACCGGGGAGCTGTTTTTT. It yields the protein CASKGGRGLVTGELFF.

This chain links TRBV19 with TRBJ2-7, with 8 positions matching TRBD1. V lost 5 bases and J lost 2; bases outside the gene matches: 11. In germline, CDR1 is LNHDA, CDR2 SQIVND (reference sequence). The CDR3 has 16 residues. The CDR3 coding sequence is TGTGCCAGTAGTCCGGCCACGGACAGGGAACCCTACGAGCAGTACTTC. Its translation: CASSPATDREPYEQYF.

The rearrangement links TRBV7-6 to TRBJ1-5; a weak D match, TRBD1 (6 bases). This CDR3 has 15 amino acids. CDR1 SGHVS and CDR2 FNYEAQ come from the germline V gene. Trimming cost V 0 bases and J 7 bases, with 13 bases left between them. CDR3 DNA: TGTGCCAGCAGCTTAGCGGGGCAGGGGATGCAGCCCCAGCATTTT. Residues: CASSLAGQGMQPQHF.

The J gene is TRBJ1-2, the V gene TRBV6-1, with D uncertain. The CDR3 length is 15 residues. V was cut by 4 bases and J by 8 bases, with 20 bases left in between. Germline V gene lookup returns CDR1 MNHNS and CDR2 SASEGT. As DNA, the CDR3 is TGTGCCAGCAGTGTCGACCGCGGTGCTTGGAGAGGCTACACCTTC. Translated: CASSVDRGAWRGYTF.